Included here is one TCR beta chain sequence, with context. Its cognate antigen is unknown. The study drew donors from healthy Caucasian individuals in Russia aged 6 to 90. The V segment lost 4 bases and the J segment 7 bases; nucleotides outside the gene matches: 17. Germline CDR1 and CDR2: SGHRS and YFSETQ. The CDR3 covers 19 residues. The data were taken from a study of blood T cells in healthy people across ages. Findings and limits, study-wide: The fall in TCR beta diversity per million T cells was roughly linear with age.

Next came a second PCR, run for about 7 to 12 cycles, which used a sample-barcoded 5' primer along with a J-beta primer mix. Every single cDNA molecule received a tag from a template-switch adaptor with 12 random nucleotides. All samples yielded 3 million or more CDR3-containing paired-end reads. TCRdb passed the 5' RACE reads through MiXCR, listing each CDR3 protein once. The table shows 1.2 million to 1.5 million distinct CDR3 sequences, with 59% occurring only once. Sequencing input: blood. The rearrangement uses TRBV5-1 and TRBJ2-1; 13 bases agree with TRBD2. This receptor was obtained from a man aged 18 to 35 in good health. CDR3 sequence (DNA): TGCGCCAGCAGCCGACCGGGACTAGCGGGAAGACTTACTGTGAATGAGCAGTTCTTC. Encoded protein: CASSRPGLAGRLTVNEQFF. The full variable domain, rest sourced from reference TRBV5-1 and TRBJ2-1, is KAGVTQTPRYLIKTRGQQVTLSCSPISGHRSVSWYQQTPGQGLQFLFEYFSETQRNKGNFPGRFSGRQFSNSRSEMNVSTLELGDSALYLCASSRPGLAGRLTVNEQFFGPGTRLTVL.